What follows is one T cell receptor (beta chain) and its context. Between the trimmed V and J ends, which lost 6 bases and 2 bases, there was a span of 14 bases. Germline CDR1 reads SNHLY; CDR2 reads FYNNEI. This CDR3 contains 15 residues. This entry belongs to a study of blood T cell repertoires in COVID-19. Study-level background: Sites across the United States, Italy and Spain contributed samples from acute and convalescent COVID-19.

Original handling: Using reference gene primer amplification, nucleated cell counts were estimated. The repertoire was sequenced with immunoSEQ multiplex PCR; TCRdb's copy has only in-frame clones and lacks some. V, J and clone size reflect that table, while D and trimming were determined from the DNA. Among 400,000 to 550,000 clones listed, about 89% were seen once. J is TRBJ1-5 and V is TRBV2; weak D call: TRBD1 (6 bases). The sample comprised peripheral blood. The receptor was isolated from a woman in her twenties or thirties with acute or convalescent COVID-19. The chain's CDR3 is CASRHQGSRNQPQHF. In nucleotides, the CDR3 is TGTGCCAGCAGACACCAGGGGAGTCGCAATCAGCCCCAGCATTTT.